One TCR beta chain is described in this entry. The entry originates in a study of blood T cell repertoires in COVID-19. Background on the study: The cDNA or gDNA used as material had been derived from T cells, B-cell-depleted T cells, or PBMCs.

Germline loops: CDR1 SGHTA, CDR2 FQGTGA. The CDR3 contains 16 residues. The ends were cut back, 0 bases at V and 3 bases at J, with 12 bases in the middle. TCRdb's copy holds only in-frame clones and misses some; the assay was immunoSEQ multiplex PCR. The data hold some 99,000 clones, with around four fifths observed a single time. The clonotype was recovered from a woman between 55 and 75 years old with acute or convalescent COVID-19. The J gene is TRBJ1-3, the V gene TRBV7-3; no reliable D call. The sample consisted of peripheral blood. CDR3 bases: TGTGCCAGCAGCTTAACAGGAAGTCGGGTTGGAAACACCATATATTTT. Protein sequence: CASSLTGSRVGNTIYF.